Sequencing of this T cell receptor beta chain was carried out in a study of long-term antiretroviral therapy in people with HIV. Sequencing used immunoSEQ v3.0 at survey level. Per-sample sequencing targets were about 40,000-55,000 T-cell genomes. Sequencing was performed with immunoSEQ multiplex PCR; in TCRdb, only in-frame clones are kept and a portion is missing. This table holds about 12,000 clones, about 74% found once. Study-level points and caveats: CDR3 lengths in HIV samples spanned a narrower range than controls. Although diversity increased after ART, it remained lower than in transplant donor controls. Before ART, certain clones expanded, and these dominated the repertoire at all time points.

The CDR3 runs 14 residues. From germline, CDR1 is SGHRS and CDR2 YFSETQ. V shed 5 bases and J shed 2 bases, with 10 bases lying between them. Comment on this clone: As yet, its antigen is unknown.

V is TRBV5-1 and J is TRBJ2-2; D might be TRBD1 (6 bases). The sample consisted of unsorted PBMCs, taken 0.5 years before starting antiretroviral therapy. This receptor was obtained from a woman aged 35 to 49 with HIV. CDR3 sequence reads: CASRGQPNTGELFF. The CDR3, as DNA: TGCGCCAGCAGAGGACAGCCTAACACCGGGGAGCTGTTTTTT.